This is a list of T cell receptor beta chains from one sample in a study of T cell clones after liver transplantation. Sequenced by immunoSEQ multiplex PCR; TCRdb stores in-frame clones only, minus some. The profile shows around 26,000 clones, over 55% of them singletons. Source: CD4+ T cells from blood, taken before liver transplant. Receptors originate from a human donor who received a liver transplant. Both conserved end residues are part of each CDR3. A D gene is named only where the DNA matches it firmly. Part of the rows lack a size; the others show once, few, many or a class for expanded clones.

TRBJ2-5 TRBV7-2 NA NA CASSLVGGDRPQETQYF TGTGCCAGCAGCTTAGTGGGGGGGGACAGGCCGCAAGAGACCCAGTACTTC
TRBJ1-3 TRBV11-2 NA TRBD1 CASSPGQGRNTIYF TGTGCCAGCAGCCCGGGACAGGGTAGAAACACCATATATTTT
TRBJ2-1 TRBV5-1 once TRBD2 CASSLSPLRAGGFNEQFF TGCGCCAGCAGTTTGTCCCCGCTTAGGGCGGGAGGGTTCAATGAGCAGTTCTTC
TRBJ2-1 TRBV7-2 NA NA CASSFKLPGGYNEQFF TGTGCCAGCAGCTTCAAATTGCCCGGGGGTTATAATGAGCAGTTCTTC
TRBJ2-1 TRBV7-9 NA TRBD2 CAGYLAGGHNEQFF TGTGCCGGATACTTAGCGGGAGGACACAATGAGCAGTTCTTC
TRBJ2-1 TRBV5-1 few TRBD2 CASSLASTSGTYNEQFF TGCGCCAGCAGCTTGGCCTCGACTAGCGGAACCTACAATGAGCAGTTCTTC
TRBJ2-2 TRBV9 few TRBD2 CASSVGAGGPRVSGELFF TGTGCCAGCAGCGTTGGAGCGGGAGGGCCAAGAGTGTCCGGGGAGCTGTTTTTT
TRBJ2-1 TRBV10-1 NA TRBD1 CASSDFRTGNNEQFF TGCGCCAGCAGTGATTTTAGGACAGGGAACAATGAGCAGTTCTTC
TRBJ2-1 TRBV10-3 few TRBD1 CAIRDRGQDNEQFF TGTGCCATCAGGGACAGGGGACAGGACAATGAGCAGTTCTTC
TRBJ1-1 TRBV9 NA NA CASSVAAGMGEAFF TGTGCCAGCAGCGTAGCGGCCGGGATGGGTGAAGCTTTCTTT
TRBJ2-5 TRBV30 NA NA CAFAGPSIQETQYF TGTGCCTTCGCCGGACCTTCGATACAAGAGACCCAGTACTTC
TRBJ2-3 TRBV27 once TRBD2 CASSFGGSAAQYF TGTGCCAGCAGTTTCGGCGGGAGTGCCGCGCAGTATTTT
TRBJ1-4 TRBV6-6 NA NA CASLPTGGEKLFF TGTGCCAGCCTGCCGACAGGAGGGGAAAAACTGTTTTTT
TRBJ2-2 TRBV19 few TRBD1 CASRTGGSTGELFF TGTGCCAGTCGGACAGGGGGGAGCACCGGGGAGCTGTTTTTT
TRBJ2-3 TRBV27 NA TRBD2 CASHGLAGTYTQYF TGTGCCAGCCACGGACTAGCGGGTACATATACGCAGTATTTT
TRBJ1-2 TRBV11-2 NA TRBD1 CASSLDRQGAGYTF TGTGCCAGCAGCTTAGATAGACAGGGGGCGGGCTACACCTTC
TRBJ2-1 TRBV14 few TRBD2 CASSGSGGASNEQFF TGTGCCAGCAGCGGGAGCGGGGGGGCCAGTAATGAGCAGTTCTTC
TRBJ1-1 TRBV7-8 NA NA CASSLRGGGVKDTEAFF TGTGCCAGCAGCTTAAGGGGAGGGGGAGTCAAGGACACTGAAGCTTTCTTT
TRBJ2-1 TRBV20-1 NA NA CSARDPREQFF TGCAGTGCTAGAGATCCAAGGGAGCAGTTCTTC
TRBJ2-1 TRBV19 NA TRBD2 CASSMSGIPNNEQFF TGTGCCAGTAGTATGAGCGGGATACCCAACAATGAGCAGTTCTTC
TRBJ1-2 TRBV19 NA TRBD1 CASSIIPPDRDVHGYTF TGTGCCAGTAGTATTATCCCTCCGGACAGGGATGTGCATGGCTACACCTTC
TRBJ2-4 TRBV28 few TRBD1 CASSLPQGINIQYF TGTGCCAGCAGTTTGCCACAGGGGATAAACATTCAGTACTTC
TRBJ2-1 TRBV19 few TRBD2 CASSPQGAGAYNEQFF TGTGCCAGTAGTCCCCAAGGGGCGGGAGCCTACAATGAGCAGTTCTTC
TRBJ1-6 TRBV7-2 medium-sized NA CASSFRQLRISPLHF TGTGCCAGCAGCTTTAGGCAGCTGAGGATTTCACCCCTCCACTTT
TRBJ1-1 TRBV29-1 NA NA CSVELGMNTEAFF TGCAGCGTTGAACTGGGAATGAACACTGAAGCTTTCTTT
TRBJ1-5 TRBV29-1 NA NA CSVAPGDPNQPQHF TGCAGCGTGGCACCAGGGGATCCCAATCAGCCCCAGCATTTT
TRBJ2-1 TRBV11-2 NA TRBD1 CASSPGTGSYNEQFF TGTGCCAGCAGTCCAGGGACAGGGTCCTACAATGAGCAGTTCTTC
TRBJ2-4 TRBV6-6 once TRBD1 CASRRDRDHKNIQYF TGTGCCAGCAGACGGGACAGGGACCACAAAAACATTCAGTACTTC
TRBJ2-2 TRBV7-2 NA NA CASSLRGTTGAGELFF TGTGCCAGCAGCTTAAGGGGGACGACTGGGGCCGGGGAGCTGTTTTTT
TRBJ2-7 TRBV6-5 once TRBD2 CASSEVAGVEQYF TGTGCCAGCAGTGAAGTAGCGGGGGTCGAGCAGTACTTC
TRBJ2-3 TRBV7-2 once NA CASSFMRDTQYF TGTGCCAGCAGCTTTATGAGAGATACGCAGTATTTT
TRBJ2-1 TRBV6-1 NA NA CASSEYPEAPTDEQFF TGTGCCAGCAGTGAATACCCCGAGGCCCCCACCGATGAGCAGTTCTTC
TRBJ2-1 TRBV15 NA TRBD2 CATSRTTGTSGSRNEQFF TGTGCCACCAGCAGAACAACCGGGACTAGCGGGAGTAGGAATGAGCAGTTCTTC
TRBJ2-3 TRBV7-2 NA TRBD1 CASSLRQGAVDTQYF TGTGCCAGCAGCTTAAGACAGGGGGCGGTGGATACGCAGTATTTT
TRBJ1-4 TRBV2 few TRBD1 CASSEGGQGWEKLFF TGTGCCAGCAGTGAAGGGGGACAGGGTTGGGAAAAACTGTTTTTT
TRBJ2-5 TRBV28 NA TRBD2 CATREGQETQYF TGTGCCACCCGGGAGGGCCAAGAGACCCAGTACTTC
TRBJ1-5 TRBV28 few NA CASTLGQGYNQPQHF TGTGCCAGCACCTTGGGGCAGGGGTACAATCAGCCCCAGCATTTT
TRBJ2-2 TRBV19 NA NA CASSARTDSTGELFF TGTGCCAGTAGTGCCCGGACAGATAGCACCGGGGAGCTGTTTTTT
TRBJ2-3 TRBV30 NA NA CAWSAKDTQYF TGTGCCTGGAGTGCAAAAGATACGCAGTATTTT
TRBJ1-4 TRBV28 NA TRBD1 CASSRGQGREKLFF TGTGCCAGCTCTCGGGGACAGGGCCGGGAAAAACTGTTTTTT
TRBJ1-3 TRBV2 NA TRBD1 CASSLTGVGNTIYF TGTGCCAGCAGCCTGACAGGGGTTGGAAACACCATATATTTT